This T cell receptor beta chain was documented in a study of identical twins. Findings and limits, study-wide: Cord blood beta clonotypes that were abundant carried fewer insertions, and memory repertoires showed no such trend. Models underestimated how often monozygotic twins shared out-of-frame TCR alpha.

Germline CDR1 SGHKS, CDR2 YYEKEE (reference sequence). The CDR3 is 14 residues long. V lost 6 bases and J 2 bases, leaving 11 bases between the germline ends. About this clonotype: Its antigen is unknown.

Donors uniformly comprised healthy Caucasians. A universal primer site was added by template switching, and unique molecular identifiers were carried by the cDNA. TCRdb re-derived calls from the 5' RACE reads in MiXCR, one entry per CDR3 protein. The data contain some 600,000 distinct CDR3 sequences, just over 7% of them singletons. In addition, the sample was reused for a study of yellow fever vaccine responses in identical twins.

The specimen sequenced was PBMCs. The sequence was collected from a woman in her late teens or twenties in good health. The genes are TRBV5-5 and TRBJ2-2, with D possibly TRBD2 on 6 matching bases. The CDR3 sequence: CASTRGVNTGELFF. The CDR3 region has the DNA TGTGCCAGCACCCGCGGGGTAAACACCGGGGAGCTGTTTTTT.